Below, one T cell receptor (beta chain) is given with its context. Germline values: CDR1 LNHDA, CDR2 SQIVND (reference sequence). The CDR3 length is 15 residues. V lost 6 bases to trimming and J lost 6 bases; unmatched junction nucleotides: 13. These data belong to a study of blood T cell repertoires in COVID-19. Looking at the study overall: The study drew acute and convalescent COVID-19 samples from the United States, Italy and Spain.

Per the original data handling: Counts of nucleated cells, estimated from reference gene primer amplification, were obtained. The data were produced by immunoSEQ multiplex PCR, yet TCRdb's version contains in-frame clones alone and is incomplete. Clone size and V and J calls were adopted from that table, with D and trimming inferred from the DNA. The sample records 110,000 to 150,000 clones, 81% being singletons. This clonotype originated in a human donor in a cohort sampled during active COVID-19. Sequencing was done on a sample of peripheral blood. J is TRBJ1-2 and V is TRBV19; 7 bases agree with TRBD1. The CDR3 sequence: CASRPRGKSSDGYTF. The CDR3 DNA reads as TGTGCCAGTAGACCCAGGGGGAAGAGCTCGGATGGCTACACCTTC.